The T cell receptor (beta chain) described here comes from a study of cytomegalovirus exposure and HLA in healthy donors. Study-level points and caveats: Diagnosis of cytomegalovirus status made by the classifier reportedly showed high specificity and sensitivity. 164 TCR beta chains were listed as cytomegalovirus-associated. Subsequent analysis revealed that first-cohort TCR clusters tended to co-occur in the approximately 120 validation repertoires. Many donors carried some public TCRs, although rarity characterized most TCR sequences.

V was pared by 6 bases and J by 4 bases, with 7 bases of the junction left unmatched. CDR1 is MNHEY, CDR2 SMNVEV, per germline (reference sequence). The CDR3 sequence is 14 residues long. Sequencing used immunoSEQ multiplex PCR; TCRdb keeps in-frame clones, though not all of them. The repertoire consists of fewer than 85,000 clones, with around 94% occurring once and the leading ten covering 0.5% to 0.75%. A single count supports this clone. Its antigen is still unknown. The V gene is TRBV27, the J gene TRBJ2-5; 8 nucleotides agree with TRBD2. The sequencing sample was made of PBMCs. This receptor was obtained from a woman under 30 in good health and CMV-seronegative. CDR3 region: CASRLSGGGETQYF. The CDR3 coding sequence is TGTGCCAGCAGACTCTCGGGGGGGGGAGAGACCCAGTACTTC.